This T cell receptor beta chain appears in the sequencing data of a study of cytomegalovirus exposure and HLA in healthy donors (dated by TCRdb to the late 2010s). Describing the broader study: An earlier analysis of roughly 500 of the donors reported under 300 Gb of sequence data and 117 million unique TCR beta sequences obtained from about 180 million T cells. HLA typing included class I and class II loci at four-digit resolution. Rather than using new phenotypic data, the later analysis identified candidate immune exposures from TCR beta sequences and from how often those sequences occurred across donors. To decide whether each TCR beta V gene segment behaved as functional or pseudogenic, an earlier analysis of 587 of the donors relied on high-throughput TCR beta sequencing. The genetic ancestry cluster associated with self-reported Caucasian donors included around 76% of the approximately 400 genotyped donors. An early release that covered some 630 HLA-typed donors contained around 300 gigabases of sequencing data and 70 million to 100 million unique TCR sequences. Typing coverage differed by locus: A, B, C, DRB1 and DQB1 were typed in about 629-640 donors, DQA1 in about 560, DPA1 in nearly 610, and DPB1 in 400 to 490. Donor age, sex, ethnicity and CMV serostatus were compiled together with the repertoire data. Among some 400 genotyped donors of the cohort, an average of about 220,000 unique TCR beta nucleotide sequences was sequenced per donor, of which about 20% were non-productive. To predict cytomegalovirus infection status, the study combined high-throughput TCR immunosequencing, statistical association of individual TCRs with disease status, and machine learning. A later analysis re-analyzed previously published TCR beta repertoires from 600 to 850 donors and added high-resolution HLA genotyping to study TCR occurrence patterns. Along with the approximately 600-subject first cohort, a separate validation cohort of over a hundred different subjects was used. The study used immunosequencing to profile the T cell repertoires of approximately 650 subjects and linked those repertoires to cytomegalovirus serostatus. The study aimed to test whether cataloging public T cell receptors could reveal signatures of past pathogen exposure. A later genetic analysis used genome-wide SNP genotypes for 398 of the 666 donors, treating that subset as a discovery cohort. All discovery cohort repertoires had been generated on a single sequencing platform. Several DR-DQ haplotypes were handled as single units for association and clustering, since linkage in the cohort was strong. General conclusions and limits of the study: Sequencing depth was assumed to be roughly uniform across donors in the presence/absence analyses, though that assumption may not hold. Linkage disequilibrium might explain the correlated functional status among segregating V segments, but an unknown experimental factor could not be ruled out. In a later analysis, HLA-associated TCR beta chains were found to be more clonally expanded and to have lower generation probabilities than equally common non-associated chains. A few of the identified cytomegalovirus-associated TCR beta chains were confirmed in vitro to be specific for cytomegalovirus antigens. Because some donors lacked HLA typing at each locus, the association tests relied only on the typed subset. A total of fewer than 200 TCR beta chains were listed by the study as associated with cytomegalovirus. An association between a missense DCLRE1C variant and V-gene and J-gene trimming of TCR beta chains was found in a later genetic analysis and replicated in an independent cohort. A further reported finding was that TCR beta sequences accurately predicted the HLA-A and HLA-B alleles for most subjects in the first cohort. Strong co-occurrence of HLA alleles, especially DR and DQ, made assigning TCR associations to individual alleles difficult. This cohort had only TCR beta chains sequenced, and the lack of alpha or paired-chain data limited which features could be detected. According to a later analysis, TCR association rates differed among HLA loci, with DRB1 alleles showing the most associated TCRs and HLA-C alleles showing the fewest. Cytomegalovirus status was reported to be diagnosed by the classifier with high specificity and sensitivity in both the original and validation cohorts. A later analysis reported that several top co-occurrence clusters appeared linked to parvovirus B19, influenza, CMV and Epstein-Barr virus. Immune exposure information for the cohort was limited to CMV serostatus. In a later genetic analysis, fewer N-insertions in productive TCRs were reported among donors in an Asian-associated ancestry cluster than the roughly 710-donor mean. A later analysis found that most CMV-associated TCR beta chains appeared HLA-restricted, with HLA associations seemingly driven largely by CMV exposure. While some public TCRs were present in many individuals, most TCR sequences turned up only very rarely across donors. In a later analysis, some 18,000 TCR beta sequences were associated with specific HLA alleles at a false discovery rate of 0.05. In an earlier analysis of about 550 of the donors, most TCR beta V segments were observed in productive rearrangements about 87% or about 30% of the time, broadly matching IMGT annotations. The sequencing pipeline was judged likely to have produced a cluster of highly shared sequence variants as a technical artifact. It was suggested by the authors that the approach could potentially be generalized to other disease states and immunological phenotypes. Because the 87-base-pair reads could not distinguish some IMGT-functional V segments, including TRBV6-2 and TRBV6-3, those segments were excluded. Because counts were too low, seventeen rarely observed V segments, including chromosome 9 orphons, were left out of the earlier analysis of approximately 500 of the donors.

Library prep was done by the immunoSEQ multiplex PCR assay. For the multiplex PCR, a mixture combining 60 forward primers for TCR Vbeta segments and 13 reverse primers for TCR Jbeta segments was used. A multiplex PCR assay on genomic DNA amplified the CDR3 region of rearranged TCR beta genes. On the Illumina HiSeq System, the amplified TCR beta libraries were sequenced as 87-base-pair reads. Per the source publication's procedure: A later analysis tallied around 87 million unique TCR beta chains across the 700 or so repertoires, and some 10 million of those chains were shared by two or more donors. A nearest-neighbor algorithm error-corrected the raw reads and collapsed the reads into unique sequences, merging closely related sequences to remove PCR and sequencing errors. Alignment of CDR3 sequences to IMGT reference sequences was used to assign V, D and J gene segments. For a sequence to be retained, at least a six-nucleotide match to both a V gene segment and a J gene segment was required. A rearrangement was called productive if the CDR3 had no stop codons and remained in frame with V and J, and every other rearrangement was called non-productive. Following IMGT convention, CDR3 was defined as the stretch from the second conserved V-encoded cysteine to the conserved J-encoded phenylalanine. The earlier analysis of some 550 of the donors excluded any sequence lacking an unambiguous match to a single V gene segment. In an earlier analysis of 587 of the donors, V segments were called functional above 56.7% productive rearrangements and were called segregating when the between-donor standard deviation exceeded 5%. To diagnose cytomegalovirus status from the catalog of TCR beta chain sequences, a statistical classification framework was built. V and J gene assignment, in a later analysis, came from comparing TCR nucleotide sequences with IMGT/GENE-DB human TR gene sequences. In a later analysis, CDR3 sequences and most-parsimonious VDJ recombination scenarios were assigned using the TCRdist pipeline. In a later analysis, each TCR beta chain was defined by its CDR3 amino acid sequence together with its V-gene family, and reads without a unique V-gene family were excluded. As a way to deal with suspected cross-contamination and a sequencing artifact, a later analysis dropped 640 or so nucleotide sequences that were highly shared and had low generation probability. For each public chain, a later analysis derived a clonal expansion index from normalized ranks of inferred template counts within each repertoire. In a later analysis, generation probabilities were computed with a VDJ recombination model fitted to out-of-frame rearrangements, and the resulting probabilities were checked against IGoR. A later analysis scored TCR-TCR, TCR-HLA and TCR-CMV co-occurrence with hypergeometric tests, applying a repertoire-size bias correction to TCR pairs. False discovery rates were estimated in a later analysis by permuting HLA or CMV assignments 20 times. In a later analysis, co-occurring TCRs were grouped using DBSCAN, with TCRdist sequence similarity added in when clustering inside HLA-allele-positive subsets. Repertoires with fewer than 30,000 or more than 120,000 public chains were left out of co-occurrence clustering, as were a handful of repertoires with anomalous nucleotide sharing. What TCRdb holds here is the immuneACCESS table cut down to in-frame rearrangements. Part of the clones is not present; checked against another copy, under half of the missing clones reflect an unresolved V gene, and the others are unexplained. V and J calls and clone size are as listed in that table; D and trimming were resolved from the DNA. For this sample the table gives under 150,000 clones, of which 75% to 85% were detected only once. In total, the top ten clones hold 2% of the sample.

This clone came up once. The antigen this receptor binds is unknown. The sample holds no much larger clone one base away, and base qualities are not on file. The cohort consisted of 650 to 850 healthy bone marrow donors. At the time of sampling, every cohort member was nominally healthy, though immune exposures that went unrecorded were likely present. The donor was CMV seronegative and was included in the group of several hundred seronegative cohort members. Each donor provided a peripheral blood sample, and peripheral blood mononuclear cells were used for TCR beta sequencing. Genomic DNA was extracted from the blood cell samples with the Qiagen DNeasy Blood Extraction Kit. Relative to germline, V is missing 5 bases and J is missing 3 bases, with 13 bases of the junction outside any gene match. CDR1 and CDR2 were assigned from the germline V gene as SGHTS and YDEGEE. The CDR3 holds 18 amino acids from the cysteine to the phenylalanine. CDR3 DNA is the only sequence kept; it has 54 bases, read in frame from the first base.

The V gene is TRBV5-8 and the J gene is TRBJ2-1, with 11 middle bases fitting TRBD2. Sequenced input: PBMCs. The receptor comes from a man between 18 and 29 years old in good health and CMV-seronegative. Here is the DNA: TGTGCCAGCAGGATGACTAGCGGGATCTCCATATTCTACAATGAGCAGTTCTTC. This gives the protein CASRMTSGISIFYNEQFF.